The 7 T cell receptor beta chains given below trace back to one sample, sequenced in a study of T cell responses to AZD1222 COVID-19 vaccine. Sequencing was performed with immunoSEQ multiplex PCR; in TCRdb, only in-frame clones are kept and a portion is missing. The table has 100,000 to 150,000 clones, about 90% seen once; the top ten hold about 4.4%. This specimen consisted of peripheral blood, obtained on day 0 of MenACWY control vaccination. The receptors derive from an adult in good health.

The chain carries TRBV24-1 and TRBJ2-2, with 10 bases aligning to TRBD2. Trimming removed 9 bases from V and 5 bases from J; junction bases left unmatched: 5. The CDR3 loop spans 14 amino acids. CDR1 is KGHDR, CDR2 SFDVKD, per germline. This CDR3 reads CATCSSGGTGELFF. DNA of the CDR3: TGTGCCACCTGTAGTAGCGGGGGGACCGGGGAGCTGTTTTTT.

The chain recombines TRBV18 with TRBJ1-1, with 7 bases matching TRBD1. The V gene's germline CDR1 is KGHSH and CDR2 LQKENI. Losses at the gene ends were 2 bases for V and 6 bases for J; bases not matched to a gene: 15. The CDR3 sequence is 17 residues long. The CDR3 DNA follows: TGTGCCAGCTCACCAAGGGGGCAGGCAGCCGAGATGGCTGAAGCTTTCTTT. It codes for CASSPRGQAAEMAEAFF.

This sequence joins TRBV6-5 and TRBJ2-7; 9 bases fit TRBD1. V trimming: 2 bases; J trimming: 4 bases; junction bases outside the gene matches: 3. Germline V gives CDR1 MNHEY, CDR2 SVGAGI. The CDR3 is 14 residues long. CDR3 protein: CASSYGTGRYEQYF. CDR3 nucleotide sequence: TGTGCCAGCAGTTACGGGACAGGGAGGTACGAGCAGTACTTC.

The V gene is TRBV3-1 (or the pseudogene TRBV3-2), the J gene TRBJ2-2, with 8 bases identical to TRBD2. V dropped 0 bases and J dropped 5; count of bases not matched to a gene: 8. CDR1 is LGHDT, CDR2 YNNKEL, per germline (reference sequence). The CDR3 spans 17 residues. DNA of the CDR3: TGTGCCAGCAGCCAAGAGGTGCGGGAGGTCACAACCGGGGAGCTGTTTTTT. Translation: CASSQEVREVTTGELFF.

The chain couples TRBV5-4 to TRBJ2-3; 8 bases map to TRBD2. Trimming took 0 bases from V and 5 from J; bases not matched to a gene: 8. The CDR3 contains 16 residues. The germline V gene encodes CDR1 SGHNT and CDR2 YYREEE (reference sequence). The CDR3 sequence is CASSLVGGGSGDTQYF. CDR3 bases: TGTGCCAGCAGCTTGGTGGGCGGGGGGAGTGGAGATACGCAGTATTTT.

The gene calls are TRBV28 and TRBJ1-4; D remains ambiguous. The V gene's germline CDR1 is MDHEN and CDR2 SYDVKM. V was pared by 4 bases and J by 7 bases, with 16 bases between. The CDR3 spans 15 residues. CDR3 nucleotides: TGTGCCAGCAGTTCCACCCACGGTCGGGGTGAAAAACTGTTTTTT. It translates to CASSSTHGRGEKLFF.

This clone is a singleton in its sample. The gene calls are TRBV3-1 (or the pseudogene TRBV3-2) and TRBJ2-2; TRBD1 matches 9 bases. The ends lost 6 bases at V and 4 bases at J; junction bases unmatched: 3. The CDR3 spans 14 residues. From germline, CDR1 is LGHDT and CDR2 YNNKEL (reference sequence). Here the CDR3 DNA reads TGTGCCAGCAGGGACAGGGGAAGCACCGGGGAGCTGTTTTTT. It yields the protein CASRDRGSTGELFF.